This T cell receptor beta chain is from a study of CDR3 diversity in severe acne. CDR1 is SGDLS and CDR2 is YYNGEE in the germline V gene. Losses at the gene ends were 6 bases for V and 9 bases for J; bases not matched to a gene: 14. The CDR3 covers 17 residues. MiXCR, run by TCRdb on the PCR reads, gives a single entry per CDR3 protein. The sample yields around 91,000 distinct CDR3 sequences, under 65% seen once. The source of this sequence is a male donor in good health, without acne. V and J are TRBV9 and TRBJ2-1; 14 bases are shared with TRBD2. The sample taken for sequencing was blood. The CDR3 DNA reads as TGTGCCAGCAACCCAACCCTGACTAGCGGGGGGGCGGGTGAGCAGTTCTTC. Its translation: CASNPTLTSGGAGEQFF.